This TCR beta chain was profiled in a study of control samples from healthy donors and cancer patients (dated by TCRdb to the early 2020s). Library generation was performed with the immunoSEQ multiplex PCR assay. TCRdb obtained this table from immuneACCESS and retained in-frame rearrangements with V and J assigned. These tables miss some clones; where compared with another copy, unresolved V genes account for less than half of the shortfall, and the remainder is unexplained. The sample records approximately 87,000 clones, around 87% of which are singletons. Together, the top ten hold 1.3% of the sample. With regard to this clone: Its antigen is not yet known. There are no base qualities to consult, and no much larger clone falls within one base.

Counted from cysteine to phenylalanine, this CDR3 has 17 amino acids. Only CDR3 DNA is held: 51 bases, read in frame from base 1. V and J are trimmed by 6 bases and 0 bases, and the gene matches miss 3 bases of the junction. Taken from the germline V gene (reference sequence), the CDR1 and CDR2 loops are LNHDA and SQIVND. This TCR derives from a woman between 50 and 59 years old in good health. The sample comprised blood. This chain is built from TRBV19 and TRBJ2-3; TRBD2 aligns with 16 central bases. The CDR3 amino acid sequence is: CASSTGLAGGSTDTQYF. The DNA reads as follows: TGTGCCAGTAGCACGGGACTAGCGGGAGGGAGCACAGATACGCAGTATTTT.